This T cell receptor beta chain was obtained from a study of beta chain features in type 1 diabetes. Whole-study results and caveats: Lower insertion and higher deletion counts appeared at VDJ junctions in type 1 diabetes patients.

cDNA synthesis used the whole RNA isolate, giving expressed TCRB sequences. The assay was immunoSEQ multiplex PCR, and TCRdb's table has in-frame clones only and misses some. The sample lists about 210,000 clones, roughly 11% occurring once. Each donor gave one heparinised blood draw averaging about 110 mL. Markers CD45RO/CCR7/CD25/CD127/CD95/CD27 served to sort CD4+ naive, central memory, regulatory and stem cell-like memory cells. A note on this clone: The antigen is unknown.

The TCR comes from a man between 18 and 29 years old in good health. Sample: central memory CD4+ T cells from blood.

The CDR3 sequence is CASSLVDRGRSGELFF. The DNA of the CDR3 is TGTGCCAGCAGCTTAGTGGACAGGGGGCGATCCGGGGAGCTGTTTTTT. The gene calls are TRBV7-2 and TRBJ2-2; 11 positions agree with TRBD1. The CDR3 spans 16 residues. The germline CDR1 and CDR2 sequences are SGHTA and FQGNSA. Trimming at V came to 1 base and at J to 6 bases, leaving 4 bases not matched to a gene.